The clone carrying this T cell receptor (beta chain) was recorded a few times. Trimming took 4 bases from V and 0 from J; bases not matched to a gene: 9. CDR3 length equals 16 residues. Germline V gene sequence: CDR1 MGHRA, CDR2 YSYEKL. The record originates from a study of cytomegalovirus exposure and HLA in healthy donors. PCR amplification relied on 60 Vbeta primers (plus 13 Jbeta primers). Only in-frame clones appear in the TCRdb table, and some are missing; sequencing was by immunoSEQ multiplex PCR. The top ten hold around 3.9% of the sample, which has more than 35,000 clones, 68% seen once. The gene calls are TRBV4-1 and TRBJ2-7, with TRBD1 identical over 7 bases. Sequenced material: PBMCs. The sequence came from a man in his forties in good health and CMV-seronegative. CDR3 in DNA: TGCGCCAGCAGCCTTTCCGGGACAGTGAGCTCCTACGAGCAGTACTTC. Its protein product is CASSLSGTVSSYEQYF.